This TCR beta chain was observed in a study of cytomegalovirus exposure and HLA in healthy donors. As for the study in general: Sequencing of 180 million or so T cells in an earlier analysis found 100 million to 140 million unique TCR beta sequences.

The PCR ran on 60 Vbeta and 13 Jbeta primers. The assay was immunoSEQ multiplex PCR, and TCRdb's table has in-frame clones only and misses some. The sample lists about 160,000 clones, 60% to 80% occurring once. With respect to this clone: Its antigen is not known.

From germline, CDR1 is MNHEY and CDR2 SMNVEV (reference sequence). The length of the CDR3 is 16 residues. V shed 5 bases, J shed 4 bases, and the junction held 7 bases outside the gene matches. Study conclusions and caveats: Analysis was carried out at a later point, and it linked a missense DCLRE1C variant to TCR beta V- and J-gene trimming. Across HLA loci, a later analysis found differing TCR association rates, with DRB1 most and HLA-C fewest.

Sequences were obtained from PBMCs. The rearrangement uses TRBV27 and TRBJ2-1; 11 nucleotides align to TRBD2. This sequence was found in a woman aged 25 to 45 in good health and CMV-seronegative. In DNA, the CDR3 is TGTGCCAGCAGTAGATTAGCGGGGGGGCCTTACAATGAGCAGTTCTTC. It encodes CASSRLAGGPYNEQFF.